The sequence of this T cell receptor (beta chain) was determined in a study of CD8 T cells in Susac syndrome. Study findings and constraints: A relatively small number of individuals underwent TCR sequencing and HLA analysis.

Isolation of CD8+ and CD4+ T cells was performed negatively, whereas enrichment of TEMRA cells was done by FACS. RNA totalling roughly 0.45 to 1 ug underwent reverse transcription with random hexamers. Amplification of TCR beta CDR3 across 54 Vbeta and 13 Jbeta was performed with immunoSEQ multiplex PCR. One entry per CDR3 protein, called by TCRdb with MiXCR from the immunoSEQ multiplex PCR reads. The sample carries 250,000 to 300,000 distinct CDR3 sequences, around 89% recorded once. Points on this clonotype: The antigen is undetermined.

Germline V gene data show CDR1 as SEHNR and CDR2 as FQNEAQ (reference sequence). CDR3 length: 13 amino acids. Trimming left V 5 bases short and J 6 bases short, with 10 bases between. This chain joins TRBV7-9 and TRBJ2-2, with a possible D match to TRBD1 (6 bases). The clonotype was recovered from a human donor with multiple sclerosis. The sample comprised CD8+ T cells from PBMCs. The DNA of the CDR3 is TGTGCCAGCAGCAACTACAGGGCCGGGGAGCTGTTTTTT. This gives the protein CASSNYRAGELFF.